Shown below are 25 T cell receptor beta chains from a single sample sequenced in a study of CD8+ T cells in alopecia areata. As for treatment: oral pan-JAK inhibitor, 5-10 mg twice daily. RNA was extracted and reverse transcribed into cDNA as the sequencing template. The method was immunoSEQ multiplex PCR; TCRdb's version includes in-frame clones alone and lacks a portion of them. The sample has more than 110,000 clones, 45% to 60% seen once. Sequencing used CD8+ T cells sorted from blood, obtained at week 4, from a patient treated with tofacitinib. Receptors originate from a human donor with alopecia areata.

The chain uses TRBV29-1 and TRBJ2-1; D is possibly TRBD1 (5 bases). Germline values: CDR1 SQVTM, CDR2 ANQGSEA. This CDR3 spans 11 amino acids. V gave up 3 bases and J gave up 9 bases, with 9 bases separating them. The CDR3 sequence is CSVDFQGEQFF. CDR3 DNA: TGCAGCGTTGACTTCCAGGGTGAGCAGTTCTTC.

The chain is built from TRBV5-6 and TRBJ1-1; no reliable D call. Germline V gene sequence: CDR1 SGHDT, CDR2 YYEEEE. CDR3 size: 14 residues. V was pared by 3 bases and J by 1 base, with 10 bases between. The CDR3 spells CASSSTETNTEAFF. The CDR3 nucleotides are TGTGCCAGCAGCTCCACGGAGACGAACACTGAAGCTTTCTTT. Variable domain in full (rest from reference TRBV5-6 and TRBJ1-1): DAGVTQSPTHLIKTRGQQVTLRCSPKSGHDTVSWYQQALGQGPQFIFQYYEEEERQRGNFPDRFSGHQFPNYSSELNVNALLLGDSALYLCASSSTETNTEAFFGQGTRLTVV.

In DNA form, the CDR3 reads TGTGCCAGCAGCTCCGACAGTCCTTATCAGCCCCAGCATTTT. As protein: CASSSDSPYQPQHF. V usage is TRBV6-5 and J usage is TRBJ1-5, with D possibly TRBD1 on 5 matching bases. The CDR3 has 14 amino acids. Germline CDR1 is MNHEY and CDR2 is SVGAGI. With 6 bases removed from V and 5 bases from J, the gap between germline ends came to 14 bases.

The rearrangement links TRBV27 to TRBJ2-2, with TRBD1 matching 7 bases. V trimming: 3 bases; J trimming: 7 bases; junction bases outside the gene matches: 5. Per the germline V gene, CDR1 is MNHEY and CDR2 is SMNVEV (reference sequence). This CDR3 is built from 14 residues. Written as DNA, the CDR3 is TGTGCCAGCAGTTTCACAGGGGTTGGCGGGGAGCTGTTTTTT. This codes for CASSFTGVGGELFF.

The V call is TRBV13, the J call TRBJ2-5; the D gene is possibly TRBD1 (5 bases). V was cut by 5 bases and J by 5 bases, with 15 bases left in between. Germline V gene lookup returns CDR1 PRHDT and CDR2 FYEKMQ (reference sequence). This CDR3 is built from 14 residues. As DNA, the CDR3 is TGTGCCAGCAGCCTCGTCGGTGCAGGGGAGACCCAGTACTTC. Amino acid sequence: CASSLVGAGETQYF.

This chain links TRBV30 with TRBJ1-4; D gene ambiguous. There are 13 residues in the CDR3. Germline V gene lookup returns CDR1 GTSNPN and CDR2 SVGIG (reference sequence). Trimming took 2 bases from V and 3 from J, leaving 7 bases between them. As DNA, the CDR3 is TGTGCCTGGAGTCCCCGAGCTAATGAAAAACTGTTTTTT. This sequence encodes CAWSPRANEKLFF.

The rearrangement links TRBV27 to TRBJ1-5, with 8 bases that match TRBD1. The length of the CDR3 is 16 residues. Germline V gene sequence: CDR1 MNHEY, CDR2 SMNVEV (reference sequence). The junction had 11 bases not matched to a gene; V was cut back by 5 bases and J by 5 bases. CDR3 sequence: CASSQQTGAVDQPQHF. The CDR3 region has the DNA TGTGCCAGCAGTCAACAGACAGGGGCTGTTGATCAGCCCCAGCATTTT.

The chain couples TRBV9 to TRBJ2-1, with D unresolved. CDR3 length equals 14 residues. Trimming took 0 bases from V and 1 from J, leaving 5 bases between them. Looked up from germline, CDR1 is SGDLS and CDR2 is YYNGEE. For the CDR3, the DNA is TGTGCCAGCAGCGTAGATGTTTCCTACAATGAGCAGTTCTTC. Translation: CASSVDVSYNEQFF.

This CDR3 is CASSPWTVPFMDTQYF. CDR3 sequence (DNA): TGCGCCAGCAGCCCTTGGACTGTACCTTTCATGGATACGCAGTATTTT. The chain links TRBV4-1 to TRBJ2-3, with a tentative D call TRBD2 (5 bases). Germline V gives CDR1 MGHRA, CDR2 YSYEKL. The ends were cut back, 4 bases at V and 6 bases at J, with 20 bases in the middle. This CDR3 has 16 amino acids.

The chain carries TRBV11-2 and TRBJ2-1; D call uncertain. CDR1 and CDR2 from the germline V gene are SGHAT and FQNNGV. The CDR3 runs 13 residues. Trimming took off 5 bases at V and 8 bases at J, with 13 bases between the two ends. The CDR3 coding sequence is TGTGCCAGCAGCCCTTGGAGTTCCGATGAGCAGTTCTTC. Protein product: CASSPWSSDEQFF.

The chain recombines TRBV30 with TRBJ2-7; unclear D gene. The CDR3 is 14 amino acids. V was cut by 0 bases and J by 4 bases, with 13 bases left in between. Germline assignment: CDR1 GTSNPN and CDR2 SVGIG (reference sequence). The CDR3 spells CAWSVPRIRYEQYF. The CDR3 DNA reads TGTGCCTGGAGTGTACCCAGAATTCGATACGAGCAGTACTTC.

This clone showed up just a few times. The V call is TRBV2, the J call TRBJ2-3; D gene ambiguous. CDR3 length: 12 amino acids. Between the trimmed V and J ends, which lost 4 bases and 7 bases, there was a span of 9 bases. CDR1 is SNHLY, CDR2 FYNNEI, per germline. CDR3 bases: TGTGCCAGCAGTGCAGCGTGGAATACGCAGTATTTT. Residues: CASSAAWNTQYF.

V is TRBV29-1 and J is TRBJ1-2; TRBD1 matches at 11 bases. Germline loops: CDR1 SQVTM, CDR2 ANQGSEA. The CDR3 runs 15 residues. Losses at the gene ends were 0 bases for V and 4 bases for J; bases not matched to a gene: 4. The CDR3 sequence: CSVEERGQGVYGYTF. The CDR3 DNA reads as TGCAGCGTTGAAGAAAGGGGACAGGGGGTCTATGGCTACACCTTC. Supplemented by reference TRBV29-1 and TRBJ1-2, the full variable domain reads SAVISQKPSRDICQRGTSLTIQCQVDSQVTMMFWYRQQPGQSLTLIATANQGSEATYESGFVIDKFPISRPNLTFSTLTVSNMSPEDSSIYLCSVEERGQGVYGYTFGSGTRLTVV.

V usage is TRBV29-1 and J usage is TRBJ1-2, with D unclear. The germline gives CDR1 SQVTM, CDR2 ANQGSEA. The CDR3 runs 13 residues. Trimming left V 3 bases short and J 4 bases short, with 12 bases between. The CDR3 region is CSVDQQPVYGYTF. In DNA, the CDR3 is TGCAGCGTTGATCAGCAGCCAGTCTATGGCTACACCTTC. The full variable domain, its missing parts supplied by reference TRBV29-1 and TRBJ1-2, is SAVISQKPSRDICQRGTSLTIQCQVDSQVTMMFWYRQQPGQSLTLIATANQGSEATYESGFVIDKFPISRPNLTFSTLTVSNMSPEDSSIYLCSVDQQPVYGYTFGSGTRLTVV.

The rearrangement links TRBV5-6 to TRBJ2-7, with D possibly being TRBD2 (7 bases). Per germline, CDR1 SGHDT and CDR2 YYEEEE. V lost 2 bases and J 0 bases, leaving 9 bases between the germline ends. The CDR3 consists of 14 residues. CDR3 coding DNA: TGTGCCAGCAGCTTAGGGGGGGTCTCCTACGAGCAGTACTTC. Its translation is CASSLGGVSYEQYF.

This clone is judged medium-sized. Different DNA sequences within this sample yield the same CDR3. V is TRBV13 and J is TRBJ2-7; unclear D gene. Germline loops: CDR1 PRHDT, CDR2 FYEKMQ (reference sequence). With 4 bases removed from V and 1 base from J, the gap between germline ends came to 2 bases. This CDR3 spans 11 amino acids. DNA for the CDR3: TGTGCCAGCAGCTATTCCTACGAGCAGTACTTC. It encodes CASSYSYEQYF.

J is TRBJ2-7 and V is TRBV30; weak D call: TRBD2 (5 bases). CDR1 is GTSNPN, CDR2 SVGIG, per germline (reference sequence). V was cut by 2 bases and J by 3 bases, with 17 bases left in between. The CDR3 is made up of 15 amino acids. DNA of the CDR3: TGTGCCTGGAGTTCAAAGCGGCTTCTCTTCTACGAGCAGTACTTC. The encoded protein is CAWSSKRLLFYEQYF.

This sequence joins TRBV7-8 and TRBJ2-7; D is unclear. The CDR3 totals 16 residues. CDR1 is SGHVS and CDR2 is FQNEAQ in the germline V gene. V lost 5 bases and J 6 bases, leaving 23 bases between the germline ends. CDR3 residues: CASSLPAGPLKGEQYF. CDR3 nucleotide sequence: TGTGCCAGCAGCCTACCGGCAGGCCCTCTTAAAGGCGAGCAGTACTTC.

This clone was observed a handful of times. This CDR3 reads CASSPSGGSWRSPLHF. CDR3 DNA: TGTGCCAGCAGCCCGTCAGGGGGAAGTTGGAGATCACCCCTCCACTTT. This chain links TRBV27 with TRBJ1-6, with 7 nucleotides matching TRBD1. V dropped 6 bases and J dropped 10; count of bases not matched to a gene: 15. This CDR3 is built from 16 residues. Germline values: CDR1 MNHEY, CDR2 SMNVEV (reference sequence).

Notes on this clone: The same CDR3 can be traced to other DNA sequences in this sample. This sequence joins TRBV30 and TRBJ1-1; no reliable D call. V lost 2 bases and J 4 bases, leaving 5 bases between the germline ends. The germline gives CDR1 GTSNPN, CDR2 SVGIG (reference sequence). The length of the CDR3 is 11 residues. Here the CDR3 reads CAWSFGTEAFF. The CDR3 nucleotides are TGTGCCTGGAGTTTCGGCACTGAAGCTTTCTTT.

This chain's CDR3 is CASSPYYDSTEAFF. The CDR3 coding sequence is TGTGCCAGCAGCCCCTACTACGACAGCACTGAAGCTTTCTTT. This chain connects TRBV13 to TRBJ1-1; possibly TRBD1 for D (5 bases). Deletions cut 5 bases from V and 4 bases from J, with 14 bases between. Germline-derived CDR1 and CDR2 are PRHDT and FYEKMQ (reference sequence). The CDR3 totals 14 residues. The whole variable domain, filled in from reference TRBV13 and TRBJ1-1, reads AAGVIQSPRHLIKEKRETATLKCYPIPRHDTVYWYQQGPGQDPQFLISFYEKMQSDKGSIPDRFSAQQFSDYHSELNMSSLELGDSALYFCASSPYYDSTEAFFGQGTRLTVV.

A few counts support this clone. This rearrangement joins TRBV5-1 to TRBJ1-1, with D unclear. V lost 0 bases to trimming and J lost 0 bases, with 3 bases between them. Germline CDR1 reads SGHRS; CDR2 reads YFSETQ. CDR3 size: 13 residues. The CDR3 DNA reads TGCGCCAGCAGCTTGGGGGTGAACACTGAAGCTTTCTTT. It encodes CASSLGVNTEAFF.

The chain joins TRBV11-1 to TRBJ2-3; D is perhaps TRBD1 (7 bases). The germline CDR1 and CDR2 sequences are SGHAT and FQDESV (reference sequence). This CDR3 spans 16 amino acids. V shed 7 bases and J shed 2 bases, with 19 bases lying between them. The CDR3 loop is CASTPGGHEPTDTQYF. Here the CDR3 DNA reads TGTGCCAGCACTCCAGGGGGGCACGAGCCCACAGATACGCAGTATTTT.

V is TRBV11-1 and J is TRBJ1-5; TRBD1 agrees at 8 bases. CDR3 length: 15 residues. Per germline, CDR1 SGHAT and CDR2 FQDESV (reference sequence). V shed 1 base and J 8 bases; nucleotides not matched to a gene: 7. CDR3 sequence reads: CASSLGLTGEKPQHF. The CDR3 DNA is TGTGCCAGCAGCTTAGGCCTGACAGGGGAGAAGCCCCAGCATTTT.

The CDR3 nucleotides are TGTGCCAGCAGCTGGGGAGAGACAGGGATCGAGCAGTACTTC. Amino acid sequence: CASSWGETGIEQYF. The V gene is TRBV5-6, the J gene TRBJ2-7; 7 bases line up with TRBD1. Germline-derived CDR1 and CDR2 are SGHDT and YYEEEE. After removal of 3 bases from V and 6 bases from J, the junction contained 9 bases not matched to a gene. The CDR3 is 14 amino acids.